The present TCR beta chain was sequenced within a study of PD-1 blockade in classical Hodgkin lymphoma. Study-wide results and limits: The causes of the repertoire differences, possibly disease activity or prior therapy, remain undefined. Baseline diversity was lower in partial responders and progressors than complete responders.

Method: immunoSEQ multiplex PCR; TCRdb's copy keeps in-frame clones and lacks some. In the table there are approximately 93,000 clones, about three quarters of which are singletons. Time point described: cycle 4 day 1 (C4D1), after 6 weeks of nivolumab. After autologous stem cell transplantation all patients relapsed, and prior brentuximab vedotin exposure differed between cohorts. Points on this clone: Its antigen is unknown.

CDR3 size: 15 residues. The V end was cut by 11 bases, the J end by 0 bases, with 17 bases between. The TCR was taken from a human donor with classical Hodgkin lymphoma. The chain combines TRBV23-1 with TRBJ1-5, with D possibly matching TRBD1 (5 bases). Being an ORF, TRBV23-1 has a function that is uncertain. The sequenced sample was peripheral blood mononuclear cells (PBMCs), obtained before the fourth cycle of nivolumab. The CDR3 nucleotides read TGCGCCCGAGGTGGGAGGGGATATAGCAATCAGCCCCAGCATTTT. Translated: CARGGRGYSNQPQHF.